The following is a T cell receptor beta chain sequence with its context. Its antigen is unidentified. Healthy Caucasians were all of the donors. The data were obtained in a study of identical twins. TCRdb re-analysed the 5' RACE reads in MiXCR, keeping a single row per CDR3 protein. The sample carries fewer than 900,000 distinct CDR3 sequences, around a sixth recorded once. The CDR3 extends over 15 amino acids. The V gene lost 3 bases and the J gene lost 1 base, with 13 bases spanning the gap. Germline CDR1 reads SGDLS; CDR2 reads YYNGEE. Study outcomes and limitations: Out-of-frame alpha sequences common to twins exhibited an excess of low generation probability.

A further study also used this sample, focusing on T cells expressing NK-cell markers. Per that study: Unclear, still, was the HCMV specificity of the expanded NKG2C+ T cell clones.

The receptor comes from a woman between 18 and 29 years old in good health. The material sequenced was PBMCs. The rearrangement links TRBV9 to TRBJ1-1; D may be TRBD1 (6 bases). The CDR3, as DNA: TGTGCCAGCAGCGAAGGAGAGACAGGGAACACTGAAGCTTTCTTT. Its protein is CASSEGETGNTEAFF.